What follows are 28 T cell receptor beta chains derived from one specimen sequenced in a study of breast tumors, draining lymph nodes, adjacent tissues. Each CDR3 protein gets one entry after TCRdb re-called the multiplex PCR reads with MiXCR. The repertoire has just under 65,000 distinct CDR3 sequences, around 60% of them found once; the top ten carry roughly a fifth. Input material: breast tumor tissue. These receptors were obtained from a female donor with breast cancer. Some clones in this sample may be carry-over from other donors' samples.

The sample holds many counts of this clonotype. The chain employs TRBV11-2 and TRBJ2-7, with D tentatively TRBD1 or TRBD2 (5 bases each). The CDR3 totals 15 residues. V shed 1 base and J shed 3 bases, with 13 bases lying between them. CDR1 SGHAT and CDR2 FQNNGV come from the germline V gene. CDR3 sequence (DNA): TGTGCCAGCAGCTTAGGCCGGGACCTAGGCTACGAGCAGTACTTC. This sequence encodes CASSLGRDLGYEQYF.

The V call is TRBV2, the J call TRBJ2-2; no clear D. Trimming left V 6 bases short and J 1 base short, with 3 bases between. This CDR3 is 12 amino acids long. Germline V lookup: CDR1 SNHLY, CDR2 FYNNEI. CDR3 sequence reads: CASRLNTGELFF. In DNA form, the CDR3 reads TGTGCCAGCAGATTGAACACCGGGGAGCTGTTTTTT.

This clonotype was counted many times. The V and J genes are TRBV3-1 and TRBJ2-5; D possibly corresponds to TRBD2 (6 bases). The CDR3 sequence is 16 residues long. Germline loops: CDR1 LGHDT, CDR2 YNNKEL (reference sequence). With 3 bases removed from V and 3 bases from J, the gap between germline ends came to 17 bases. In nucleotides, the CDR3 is TGTGCCAGCAGCCACTCGGTGGCGGAGGGGAAAGAGACCCAGTACTTC. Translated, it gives CASSHSVAEGKETQYF.

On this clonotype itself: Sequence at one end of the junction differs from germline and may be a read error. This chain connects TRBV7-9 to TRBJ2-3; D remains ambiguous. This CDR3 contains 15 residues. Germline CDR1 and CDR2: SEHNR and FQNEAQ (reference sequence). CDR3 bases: TGCGCCAGCAGCTTGGTTGCGCGGAGCACAGATACGCAGTATTTT. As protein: CASSLVARSTDTQYF. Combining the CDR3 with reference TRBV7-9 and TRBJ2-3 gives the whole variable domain DTGVSQNPRHKITKRGQNVTFRCDPISEHNRLYWYRQTLGQGPEFLTYFQNEAQLEKSRLLSDRFSAERPKGSFSTLEIQRTEQGDSAMYLCASSLVARSTDTQYFGPGTRLTVL.

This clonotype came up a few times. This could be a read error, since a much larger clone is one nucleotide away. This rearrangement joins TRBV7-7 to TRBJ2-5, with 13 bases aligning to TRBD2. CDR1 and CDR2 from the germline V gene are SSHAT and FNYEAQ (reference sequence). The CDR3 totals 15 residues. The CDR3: CASSLLAGGPETQHF. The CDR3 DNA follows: TGTGCTAGCAGCTTACTAGCGGGGGGGCCAGAGACCCAGCACTTC.

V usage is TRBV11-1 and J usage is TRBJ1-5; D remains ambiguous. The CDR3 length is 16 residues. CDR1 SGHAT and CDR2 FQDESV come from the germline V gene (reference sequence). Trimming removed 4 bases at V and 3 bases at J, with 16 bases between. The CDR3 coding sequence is TGTGCCAGCAGCTCAGCCGGGTCAATGGACAATCAGCCCCAGCATTTT. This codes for CASSSAGSMDNQPQHF.

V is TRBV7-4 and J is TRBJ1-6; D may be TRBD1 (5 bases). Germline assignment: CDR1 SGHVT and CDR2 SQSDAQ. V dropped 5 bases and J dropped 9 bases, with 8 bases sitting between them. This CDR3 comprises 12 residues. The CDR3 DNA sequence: TGTGCCAGCAGCAAGGACATTTCACCCCTCCACTTT. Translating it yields CASSKDISPLHF.

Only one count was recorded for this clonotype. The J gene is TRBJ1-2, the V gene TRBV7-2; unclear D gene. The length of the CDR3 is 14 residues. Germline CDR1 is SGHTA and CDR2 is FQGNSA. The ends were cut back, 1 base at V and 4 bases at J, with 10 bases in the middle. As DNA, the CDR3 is TGTGCCAGCAGCTTAGAAGGGCCGGGCTATGGCTACACCTTC. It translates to CASSLEGPGYGYTF.

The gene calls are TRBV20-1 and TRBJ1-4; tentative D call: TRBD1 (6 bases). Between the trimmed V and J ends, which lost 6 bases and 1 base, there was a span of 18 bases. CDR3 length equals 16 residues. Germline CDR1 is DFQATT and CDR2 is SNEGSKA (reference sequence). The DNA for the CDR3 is TGCAGTGCAGTGGGGGGGGGGCGAGGAACTAATGAAAAACTGTTTTTT. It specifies CSAVGGGRGTNEKLFF.

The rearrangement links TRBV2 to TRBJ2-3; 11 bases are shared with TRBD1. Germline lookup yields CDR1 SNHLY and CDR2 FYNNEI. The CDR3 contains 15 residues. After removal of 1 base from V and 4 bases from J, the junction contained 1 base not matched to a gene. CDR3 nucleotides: TGTGCCAGCAGTGAAGGGGGACAGGGGGCAGATACGCAGTATTTT. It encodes CASSEGGQGADTQYF.

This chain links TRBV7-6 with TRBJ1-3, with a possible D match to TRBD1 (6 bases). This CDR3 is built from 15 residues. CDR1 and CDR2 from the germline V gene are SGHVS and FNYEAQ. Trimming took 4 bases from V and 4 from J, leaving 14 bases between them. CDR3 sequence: CASSSRGSGGNTIYF. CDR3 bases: TGTGCCAGCAGCTCCAGGGGTAGCGGGGGAAACACCATATATTTT.

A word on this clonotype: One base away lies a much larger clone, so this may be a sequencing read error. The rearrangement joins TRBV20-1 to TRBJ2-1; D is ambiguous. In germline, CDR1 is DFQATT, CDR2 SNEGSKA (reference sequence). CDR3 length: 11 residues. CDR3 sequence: CSALSGPEQSF. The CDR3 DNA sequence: TGCAGTGCTCTTAGTGGGCCTGAGCAGTCCTTC.

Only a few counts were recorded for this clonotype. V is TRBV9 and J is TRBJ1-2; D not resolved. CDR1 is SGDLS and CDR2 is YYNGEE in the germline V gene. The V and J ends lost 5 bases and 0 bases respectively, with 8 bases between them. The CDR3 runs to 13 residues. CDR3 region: CASRTEANYGYTF. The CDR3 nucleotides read TGTGCCAGCAGGACGGAAGCTAACTATGGCTACACCTTC.

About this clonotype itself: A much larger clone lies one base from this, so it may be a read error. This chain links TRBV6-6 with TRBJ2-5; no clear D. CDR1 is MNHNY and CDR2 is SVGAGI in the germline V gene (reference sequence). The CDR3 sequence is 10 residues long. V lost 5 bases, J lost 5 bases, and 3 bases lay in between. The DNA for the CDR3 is TGTGCCAGCAGTCTGGAGACCCAGTACTTC. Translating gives CASSLETQYF.

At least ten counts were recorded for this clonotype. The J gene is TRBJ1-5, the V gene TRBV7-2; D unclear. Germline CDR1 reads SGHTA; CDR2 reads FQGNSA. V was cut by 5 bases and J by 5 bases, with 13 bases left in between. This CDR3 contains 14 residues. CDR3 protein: CASSRGRGDQPQHF. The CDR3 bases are TGTGCCAGCAGCCGAGGACGGGGAGATCAGCCCCAGCATTTT.

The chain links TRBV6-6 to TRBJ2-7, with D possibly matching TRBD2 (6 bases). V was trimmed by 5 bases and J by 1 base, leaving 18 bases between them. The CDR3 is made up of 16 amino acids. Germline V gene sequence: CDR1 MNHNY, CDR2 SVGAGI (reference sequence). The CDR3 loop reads CASSHALGTGSYEQYF. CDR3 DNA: TGTGCCAGCAGTCACGCCTTGGGGACTGGGTCCTACGAGCAGTACTTC.

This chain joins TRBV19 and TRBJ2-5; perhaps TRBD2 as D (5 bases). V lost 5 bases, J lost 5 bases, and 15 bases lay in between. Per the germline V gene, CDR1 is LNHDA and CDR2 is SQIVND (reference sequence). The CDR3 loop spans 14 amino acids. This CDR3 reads CASSRGLARETQYF. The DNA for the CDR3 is TGTGCCAGTAGTCGTGGGCTAGCCCGGGAGACCCAGTACTTC. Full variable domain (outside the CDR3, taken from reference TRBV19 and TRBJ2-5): DGGITQSPKYLFRKEGQNVTLSCEQNLNHDAMYWYRQDPGQGLRLIYYSQIVNDFQKGDIAEGYSVSREKKESFPLTVTSAQKNPTAFYLCASSRGLARETQYFGPGTRLLVL.

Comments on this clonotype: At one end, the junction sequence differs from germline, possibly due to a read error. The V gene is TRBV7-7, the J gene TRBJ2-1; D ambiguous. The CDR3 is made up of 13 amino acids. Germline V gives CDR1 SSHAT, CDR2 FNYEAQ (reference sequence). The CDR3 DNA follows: TGTGCTAGCAGCTTTGCGGAATACAATGAGCAGTTCTTC. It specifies CASSFAEYNEQFF.

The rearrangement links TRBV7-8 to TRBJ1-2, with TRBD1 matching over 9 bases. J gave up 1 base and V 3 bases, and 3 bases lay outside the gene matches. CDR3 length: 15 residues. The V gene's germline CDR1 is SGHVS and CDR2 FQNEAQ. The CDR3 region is CASSFGQGLNYGYTF. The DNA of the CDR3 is TGTGCCAGCAGCTTTGGACAGGGGCTTAACTATGGCTACACCTTC.

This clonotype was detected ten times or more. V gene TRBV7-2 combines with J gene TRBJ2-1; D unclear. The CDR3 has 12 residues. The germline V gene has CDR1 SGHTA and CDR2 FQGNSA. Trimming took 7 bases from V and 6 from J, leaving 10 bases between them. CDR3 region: CASTLKGNEQFF. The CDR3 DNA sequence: TGTGCCAGCACCCTTAAGGGCAATGAGCAGTTCTTC.

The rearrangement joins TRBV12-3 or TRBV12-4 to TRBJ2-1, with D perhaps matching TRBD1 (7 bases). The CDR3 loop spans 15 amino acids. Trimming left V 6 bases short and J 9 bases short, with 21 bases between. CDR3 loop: CASSTGTALAVEQFF. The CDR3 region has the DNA TGTGCCAGCAGCACCGGGACAGCACTAGCTGTTGAGCAGTTCTTC.

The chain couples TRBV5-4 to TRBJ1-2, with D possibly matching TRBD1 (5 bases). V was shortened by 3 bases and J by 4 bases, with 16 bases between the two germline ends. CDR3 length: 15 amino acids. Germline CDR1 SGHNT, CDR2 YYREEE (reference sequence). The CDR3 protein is CASSSSQEAGYGYTF. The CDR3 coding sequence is TGTGCCAGCAGCTCCTCACAGGAGGCGGGCTATGGCTACACCTTC. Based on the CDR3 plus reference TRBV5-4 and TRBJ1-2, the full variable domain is ETGVTQSPTHLIKTRGQQVTLRCSSQSGHNTVSWYQQALGQGPQFIFQYYREEENGRGNFPPRFSGLQFPNYSSELNVNALELDDSALYLCASSSSQEAGYGYTFGSGTRLTVV.

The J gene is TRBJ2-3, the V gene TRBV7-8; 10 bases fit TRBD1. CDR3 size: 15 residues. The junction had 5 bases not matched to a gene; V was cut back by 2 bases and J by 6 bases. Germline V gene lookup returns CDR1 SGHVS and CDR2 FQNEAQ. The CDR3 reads CASSLRTGGSDTQYF. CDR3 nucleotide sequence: TGTGCCAGCAGCTTAAGGACAGGGGGGAGTGATACGCAGTATTTT.

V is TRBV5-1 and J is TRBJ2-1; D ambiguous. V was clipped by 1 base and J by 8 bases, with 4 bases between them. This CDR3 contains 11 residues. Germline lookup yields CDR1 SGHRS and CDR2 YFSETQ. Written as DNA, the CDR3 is TGCGCCAGCAGCTTGCTGTATGAGCAGTTCTTC. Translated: CASSLLYEQFF.

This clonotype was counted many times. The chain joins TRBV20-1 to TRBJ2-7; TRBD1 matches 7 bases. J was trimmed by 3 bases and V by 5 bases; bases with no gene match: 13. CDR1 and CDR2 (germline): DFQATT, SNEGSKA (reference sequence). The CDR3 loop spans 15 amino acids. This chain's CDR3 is CSALRTGRVDYEQYF. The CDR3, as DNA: TGCAGTGCTCTGAGGACAGGCCGCGTCGACTACGAGCAGTACTTC.

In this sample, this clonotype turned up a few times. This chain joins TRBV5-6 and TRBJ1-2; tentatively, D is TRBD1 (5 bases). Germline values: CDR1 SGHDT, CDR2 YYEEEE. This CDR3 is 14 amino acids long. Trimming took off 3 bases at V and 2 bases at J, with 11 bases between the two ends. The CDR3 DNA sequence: TGTGCCAGCAGCTACGGGACGGCGAACTATGGCTACACCTTC. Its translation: CASSYGTANYGYTF.

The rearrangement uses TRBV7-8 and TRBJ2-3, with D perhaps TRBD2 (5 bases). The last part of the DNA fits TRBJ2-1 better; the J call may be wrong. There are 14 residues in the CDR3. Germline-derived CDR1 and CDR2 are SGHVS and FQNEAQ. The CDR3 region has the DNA TGTGCCAGCAGCCGCCAGCCTAGCACAGATACGCAGTTCTTC. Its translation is CASSRQPSTDTQFF.

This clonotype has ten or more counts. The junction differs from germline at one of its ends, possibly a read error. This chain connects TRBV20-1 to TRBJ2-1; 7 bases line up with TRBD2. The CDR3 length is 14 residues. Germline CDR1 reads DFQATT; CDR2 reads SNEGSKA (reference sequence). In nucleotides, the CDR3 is TGCAGTGCCAGAGAGCGGGGCGGTTACAATGAGCAGTTCTTC. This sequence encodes CSARERGGYNEQFF.